The source of this TCR beta chain is a study of cytomegalovirus exposure and HLA in healthy donors. Study-wide results and limits: In a later analysis, V- and J-gene trimming of beta chains associated with a DCLRE1C missense variant, replicated independently.

In the case of this clone: The target antigen is unknown.

This CDR3 contains 19 residues. The trim removed 0 bases at V and 4 bases at J, leaving 13 bases unmatched. Germline assignment: CDR1 LGHNA and CDR2 YSLEER. The study ran its PCR with 60 Vbeta and 13 Jbeta primers. Libraries were prepared by immunoSEQ multiplex PCR; TCRdb keeps only in-frame clonotypes and omits some of them. This sample has roughly 150,000 clones, with 80% found just once. This sequence originates from a man aged 25 to 45 in good health. Sequenced material: PBMCs. The chain joins TRBV4-3 to TRBJ2-7; 12 nucleotides agree with TRBD2. The DNA for the CDR3 is TGCGCCAGCAGCCAAGATTTCTCTAGCGGGAGGGGGGAGGGATACGAGCAGTACTTC. Its translation is CASSQDFSSGRGEGYEQYF.